One TCR beta chain is described in this entry. Through 5' RACE with UMI labels, the TRB cDNA libraries were prepared. For each CDR3 protein, TCRdb gives one entry from its re-call of the 5' RACE reads, without DNA. Its clone listing holds 100,000 to 150,000 distinct CDR3 sequences. The germline gives CDR1 DFQATT, CDR2 SNEGSKA (reference sequence). CDR3 length equals 19 residues. The record originates from a study of CXCR3-negative and CXCR3-positive naive CD8 T cells. Identification of naive CD8+ T cells rested on CD45RO-CCR7+CD27+CD95- status. The sequencing input was naive CXCR3- CD8+ T cells from blood. Subset denoted: CD45RO-CCR7+CD27+CD95- naive CD8+ T cells lacking CXCR3 (TNR3-). The chain recombines TRBV20-1 with TRBJ2-7; without DNA, the TCRdb call of TRBD2 cannot be checked. The sequence was obtained from a human donor in good health. Some clones in this sample may be carry-over from other donors' samples. The CDR3 region is CSARGLAGEGYWASYEQYF.